One sample yielded the 21 T cell receptor beta chains listed below, sequenced in a study of CD8+CD57+ T cells in acquired aplastic anemia. Profiling of TCR beta VDJ combinations and CDR3 sequences used genomic DNA as template. TCRdb independently ran MiXCR on the reads; one entry per CDR3 protein. This sample yields some 140,000 distinct CDR3 sequences, of which just over 50% are seen a single time; about an eighth belongs to the top ten. Those patients picked for sequencing had displayed CD8+CD57+ cell expansion on flow cytometry. Material for sequencing was sorted CD4+, CD8+, or CD8+CD57+ T cells (not recorded which) from PBMCs. These TCRs come from a human donor with aplastic anemia.

This clonotype was observed at least ten times. V and J are TRBV11-2 and TRBJ2-1; no clear D. CDR3 length: 14 residues. Germline CDR1 SGHAT, CDR2 FQNNGV. V lost 8 bases and J 4 bases, leaving 15 bases between the germline ends. As DNA, the CDR3 is TGTGCCAGCGGAACGGGTTCTCGATACAATGAGCAGTTCTTC. Protein: CASGTGSRYNEQFF. The whole variable domain, filled in from reference TRBV11-2 and TRBJ2-1, reads EAGVAQSPRYKIIEKRQSVAFWCNPISGHATLYWYQQILGQGPKLLIQFQNNGVVDDSQLPKDRFSAERLKGVDSTLKIQPAKLEDSAVYLCASGTGSRYNEQFFGPGTRLTVL.

This clonotype was counted once. V and J are TRBV25-1 and TRBJ1-2; TRBD1 matches 7 bases. The CDR3 loop spans 13 amino acids. In germline, CDR1 is MGHDK, CDR2 SYGVNS. V gave up 6 bases and J gave up 4 bases; unmatched junction bases: 5. DNA of the CDR3: TGTGCCAGCAGCGACAGGGAGAGCTATGGCTACACCTTC. Translated, it gives CASSDRESYGYTF.

This clonotype showed up many times. Relative to the germline gene, one junction end is altered; a read error may explain this. The chain uses TRBV4-3 and TRBJ2-7; 12 nucleotides line up with TRBD2. This CDR3 region has 14 residues. Germline values: CDR1 LGHNA, CDR2 YSLEER. For the CDR3, the DNA is TGTGCCAGCAGCCAGGGACTAGCGGGCTACGAGCAGTACTTC. The encoded protein is CASSQGLAGYEQYF.

This clonotype was found many times. At one end, the junction sequence differs from germline, possibly due to a read error. V and J are TRBV4-2 and TRBJ2-7; D gene uncertain. CDR3 length equals 14 residues. Germline CDR1 reads LGHNA; CDR2 reads YNFKEQ. The DNA of the CDR3 is TGCGCCAGCAGCCAAGATCGGTCCGGGTACGAGCAGTACTTC. Encoded protein: CASSQDRSGYEQYF.

This clonotype was detected many times. This sequence joins TRBV4-1 and TRBJ2-3; TRBD1 is a possible D gene (6 bases). V dropped 3 bases and J dropped 3 bases, with 10 bases sitting between them. CDR3 length: 14 amino acids. Germline CDR1 and CDR2: MGHRA and YSYEKL. The CDR3 DNA is TGCGCCAGCAGCCATCGCCAGGGGACAGATACGCAGTATTTT. Translation gives CASSHRQGTDTQYF.

This rearrangement joins TRBV9 to TRBJ2-5; perhaps D is TRBD1 or TRBD2 (5 bases each). Germline assignment: CDR1 SGDLS and CDR2 YYNGEE. V dropped 0 bases and J dropped 0 bases, with 9 bases sitting between them. This CDR3 has 15 amino acids. CDR3: CASSVDGDHQETQYF. Here the CDR3 DNA reads TGTGCCAGCAGCGTAGATGGGGACCACCAAGAGACCCAGTACTTC.

DNA for the CDR3: TGTGCCAGCAGTCACGGGGGGGCCTACAATGAGCAGTTCTTC. It specifies CASSHGGAYNEQFF. The rearrangement joins TRBV2 to TRBJ2-1; TRBD2 aligns across 8 bases. Germline CDR1 and CDR2: SNHLY and FYNNEI. CDR3 length: 14 residues. Trimming cost V 5 bases and J 2 bases; bases outside gene matches: 2.

This clonotype was recorded many times. The chain has TRBV6-2 or TRBV6-3 and TRBJ1-1, with 7 bases lining up with TRBD1. This CDR3 is built from 17 residues. Unmatched junction bases numbered 8, after V lost 0 bases and J lost 1 base. The V gene's germline CDR1 is MNHEY and CDR2 SVGEGT. In DNA, the CDR3 is TGTGCCAGCAGTTACTCGAGGAGGGGGCTAAGGAACACTGAAGCTTTCTTT. Residues: CASSYSRRGLRNTEAFF.

This clonotype came up a few times. The chain employs TRBV7-9 and TRBJ2-7; a possible D gene is TRBD1 (5 bases). Germline V lookup: CDR1 SEHNR, CDR2 FQNEAQ (reference sequence). With 3 bases removed from V and 5 bases from J, the gap between germline ends came to 11 bases. The CDR3 is made up of 13 amino acids. The chain's CDR3 is CASSFQGGDEQYF. In DNA form, the CDR3 reads TGTGCCAGCAGCTTCCAGGGTGGCGACGAGCAGTACTTC.

Points on this clonotype: This may arise from a read error, as a much more abundant clone is one base away. This rearrangement joins TRBV11-2 to TRBJ1-1; TRBD1 matches at 8 bases. This CDR3 comprises 15 residues. Germline trimming cut 1 base from V and 11 bases from J; bases unmatched to any gene: 12. The germline gives CDR1 SGHAT, CDR2 FQNNGV. The CDR3 reads CASSLGGQGARDAFF. Here the CDR3 DNA reads TGTGCCAGCAGCTTAGGGGGGCAGGGGGCGCGGGACGCTTTCTTT.

This chain joins TRBV7-9 and TRBJ2-7; D gene uncertain. Germline V gene sequence: CDR1 SEHNR, CDR2 FQNEAQ (reference sequence). Deletions cut 5 bases from V and 0 bases from J, with 14 bases between. This CDR3 has 15 amino acids. This chain's CDR3 is CASSQVGRSSYEQYF. The CDR3 nucleotides are TGTGCCAGCAGCCAAGTCGGCCGAAGCTCCTACGAGCAGTACTTC.

With regard to this clonotype: A single base separates this from a much larger clone, so it may be a read error. V is TRBV27 and J is TRBJ1-6, with 7 positions matching TRBD1. Germline CDR1 MNHEY, CDR2 SMNVEV (reference sequence). The CDR3 consists of 15 residues. CDR3 loop: CASGLSTGEGSPLHF. In DNA form, the CDR3 reads TGTGCCAGCGGTTTGTCTACAGGGGAGGGTTCACCCCTCCACTTT.

V and J are TRBV19 and TRBJ2-3, with a possible D match to TRBD2 (5 bases). V was clipped by 0 bases and J by 3 bases, with 10 bases between them. Per the germline V gene, CDR1 is LNHDA and CDR2 is SQIVND (reference sequence). This CDR3 comprises 15 residues. The CDR3 here is CASSIDARLTDTQYF. The CDR3 DNA follows: TGTGCCAGTAGTATAGATGCTCGACTAACAGATACGCAGTATTTT.

The genes are TRBV7-9 and TRBJ2-7, with unresolved D. The CDR3 is made up of 13 amino acids. Germline assignment: CDR1 SEHNR and CDR2 FQNEAQ (reference sequence). Trimming removed 1 base from V and 4 bases from J, with 8 bases in between. Written as DNA, the CDR3 is TGTGCCAGCAGCTTAGACGGCCGGTACGAGCAGTACTTC. As protein: CASSLDGRYEQYF.

This clonotype rates as medium-sized. The J gene is TRBJ2-1, the V gene TRBV10-3, with TRBD1 identical over 10 bases. The V gene's germline CDR1 is ENHRY and CDR2 SYGVKD. The trim removed 7 bases at V and 3 bases at J, leaving 9 bases unmatched. The CDR3 has 16 residues. CDR3 coding DNA: TGTGCCATCACGTTGGCGGGGGACAGGGGCTACAATGAGCAGTTCTTC. Its translation is CAITLAGDRGYNEQFF.

This clonotype was counted only a few times. Sequence at one end of the junction differs from germline and may be a read error. CDR3 nucleotide sequence: TGCGCCAGCAGCTTTGTACGAGGAGATTCACCCCCCCACTTT. This sequence encodes CASSFVRGDSPPHF. The chain couples TRBV7-9 to TRBJ1-6; D unclear. Germline lookup yields CDR1 SEHNR and CDR2 FQNEAQ (reference sequence). The CDR3 spans 14 residues.

This clonotype was counted many times. The chain combines TRBV9 with TRBJ2-5; TRBD2 agrees at 9 bases. Looked up from germline, CDR1 is SGDLS and CDR2 is YYNGEE. Trimming cost V 0 bases and J 3 bases; bases outside gene matches: 6. The CDR3 spans 16 residues. The CDR3 DNA sequence: TGTGCCAGCAGCGTAGGGGGTAGCGGGGGAGAAGAGACCCAGTACTTC. Translation gives CASSVGGSGGEETQYF.

The V and J genes are TRBV24-1 and TRBJ2-3, with D tentatively TRBD2 (5 bases). V lost 3 bases to trimming and J lost 3 bases, with 9 bases between them. Per the germline V gene, CDR1 is KGHDR and CDR2 is SFDVKD. The CDR3 loop spans 14 amino acids. The CDR3 DNA reads TGTGCCACCAGTGATGCGGTAGCGACAGATACGCAGTATTTT. Its protein product is CATSDAVATDTQYF.

This clonotype was observed at least ten times. The J gene is TRBJ2-1, the V gene TRBV11-2; 12 bases are shared with TRBD2. The germline CDR1 and CDR2 sequences are SGHAT and FQNNGV. The ends lost 5 bases at V and 4 bases at J; junction bases unmatched: 3. This CDR3 is 15 amino acids long. CDR3 nucleotides: TGTGCCAGCAGCGGGACTAGCGGGTTTTACAATGAGCAGTTCTTC. Amino acids: CASSGTSGFYNEQFF.

This clonotype was seen repeatedly, ten times or more. The V call is TRBV2, the J call TRBJ2-5, with D perhaps TRBD2 (5 bases). The CDR3 has 17 amino acids. Trimming took 3 bases from V and 2 from J, leaving 19 bases between them. Germline V CDR1 and CDR2: SNHLY, FYNNEI. The CDR3 sequence is CASSDLFLASGQETQYF. As DNA, the CDR3 is TGTGCCAGCAGTGATCTCTTCTTAGCAAGCGGACAAGAGACCCAGTACTTC. Drawing the rest from reference TRBV2 and TRBJ2-5, the complete variable domain is EPEVTQTPSHQVTQMGQEVILRCVPISNHLYFYWYRQILGQKVEFLVSFYNNEISEKSEIFDDQFSVERPDGSNFTLKIRSTKLEDSAMYFCASSDLFLASGQETQYFGPGTRLLVL.

The chain uses TRBV29-1 and TRBJ2-7; 8 nucleotides align to TRBD2. Germline loops: CDR1 SQVTM, CDR2 ANQGSEA. CDR3 length: 12 amino acids. V shed 5 bases, J shed 1 base, and the junction held 1 base outside the gene matches. The CDR3 DNA is TGCAGCGTTCAGCGGGGGTCCTACGAGCAGTACTTC. This translates into CSVQRGSYEQYF.